One sample yielded the 15 T cell receptor beta chains listed below, sequenced in a study of metastatic and nonmetastatic thyroid tumors (TCRdb year 2020). None of the patients had been given any treatment before thyroid surgery. Library generation was performed with PCR. Sequencer: Illumina HiSeq 4000. TCRdb reprocessing: public reads trimmed at Q25 with fastp, clones called with MiXCR, in-frame beta chains kept. The sample records approximately 16,000 clones, 31% of which are singletons. The ten largest clones represent over 9.5% of the sample. Sequencing used blood. Source of these receptors: a female donor with papillary thyroid cancer or a benign thyroid nodule (not recorded which). Some clones in this sample may be carry-over from other donors' samples.

This clone is labeled as medium-sized (0.01 to 0.1%). This chain links TRBV6-5 with TRBJ1-2, with 7 bases fitting TRBD1. This CDR3 has 14 amino acids. The trim removed 2 bases at V and 4 bases at J, leaving 4 bases unmatched. Germline V gene data show CDR1 as MNHEY and CDR2 as SVGAGI. The CDR3 is CASSYRQGGYGYTF. CDR3 bases: TGTGCCAGCAGTTACCGACAGGGCGGCTATGGCTACACCTTC.

This clone was seen ten or more times. The V gene is TRBV7-9, the J gene TRBJ1-2; TRBD1 matches 7 bases. CDR3 length: 15 residues. V was clipped by 4 bases and J by 1 base; unmatched bases: 6. From germline, CDR1 is SEHNR and CDR2 FQNEAQ (reference sequence). CDR3 in amino acids: CASSSGTEFNYGYTF. In nucleotides, the CDR3 is TGTGCCAGCAGCTCTGGGACAGAATTTAACTATGGCTACACCTTC.

Turning to this clone: One end of the junction does not line up with germline, which may come from a read error. This sequence joins TRBV5-6 and TRBJ2-1, with 9 bases that match TRBD2. The CDR3 runs 15 residues. The germline gives CDR1 SGHDT, CDR2 YYEEEE. The CDR3 here is CASSSRGGAYNEKFF. The CDR3 DNA follows: TGTGCCAGCAGCAGTCGCGGGGGGGCCTACAATGAGAAGTTCTTC.

By sample share, this clone is medium-sized. The chain is built from TRBV7-9 and TRBJ2-7, with TRBD1 matching over 12 bases. The CDR3 loop spans 16 amino acids. CDR1 is SEHNR, CDR2 FQNEAQ, per germline (reference sequence). The J segment lost 5 bases and the V segment lost 6 bases, leaving 11 bases of the junction unmatched. The CDR3 reads CASSPLRDRGHDEQYF. The CDR3 bases are TGTGCCAGCAGTCCCCTTAGGGACAGGGGGCATGACGAGCAGTACTTC.

Of note for this clone: Other DNA sequences from this sample encode an identical CDR3 as well. CDR3 sequence reads: CASSLYPHSGGNTDTQYF. DNA for the CDR3: TGTGCCAGCAGCCTCTACCCACACAGTGGTGGGAACACAGATACGCAGTATTTT. This chain links TRBV11-1 with TRBJ2-3; D ambiguous. Trimming pared 5 bases from V and 2 bases from J, leaving 23 bases between. This CDR3 region has 18 residues. The germline gives CDR1 SGHAT, CDR2 FQDESV (reference sequence). The whole variable domain, filled in from reference TRBV11-1 and TRBJ2-3, reads EAEVAQSPRYKITEKSQAVAFWCDPISGHATLYWYRQILGQGPELLVQFQDESVVDDSQLPKDRFSAERLKGVDSTLKIQPAELGDSAMYLCASSLYPHSGGNTDTQYFGPGTRLTVL.

This clone ranks as medium-sized. This rearrangement joins TRBV6-2 or TRBV6-3 to TRBJ2-1; 14 bases agree with TRBD2. The CDR3 is made up of 15 amino acids. The germline CDR1 and CDR2 sequences are MNHEY and SVGEGT. V was clipped by 6 bases and J by 6 bases; unmatched bases: 4. The CDR3: CASRSGTSGGNEQFF. DNA for the CDR3: TGTGCCAGCAGGTCCGGGACTAGCGGGGGCAATGAGCAGTTCTTC.

This clone was recorded at least ten times. J is TRBJ1-4 and V is TRBV28; D may be TRBD1 (6 bases). V lost 8 bases and J 2 bases, leaving 12 bases between the germline ends. The germline gives CDR1 MDHEN, CDR2 SYDVKM. This CDR3 contains 14 residues. The CDR3 is CASGIGGTNEKLFF. CDR3 DNA sequence: TGTGCCAGCGGAATAGGGGGGACTAATGAAAAACTGTTTTTT.

Many counts were recorded for this clone. This rearrangement joins TRBV30 to TRBJ2-5, with D hard to call. This CDR3 contains 12 residues. The germline V and J ends were trimmed by 1 base and 2 bases, with 5 bases remaining between them. CDR1 and CDR2 (germline): GTSNPN, SVGIG (reference sequence). CDR3 DNA: TGTGCCTGGAGTGCGCAGCAAGAGACCCAGTACTTC. Translating gives CAWSAQQETQYF.

This clone showed up just a few times. A much larger clone differs by one base, so this may be a read error. This sequence joins TRBV11-1 and TRBJ2-5; TRBD2 matches at 7 bases. The CDR3 is made up of 18 amino acids. Germline CDR1 is SGHAT and CDR2 is FQDESV (reference sequence). CDR3 residues: CANSSLSLAVGGRETQYF. The CDR3 DNA reads as TGTGCCAACAGCTCCCTGTCGCTAGCGGTGGGGGGTCGGGAGACCCAGTACTTC.

V is TRBV3-1 and J is TRBJ2-5; 9 bases align to TRBD1. This CDR3 contains 18 residues. J was trimmed by 5 bases and V by 0 bases; bases with no gene match: 13. Germline values: CDR1 LGHDT, CDR2 YNNKEL (reference sequence). The CDR3 DNA reads TGTGCCAGCAGCCAAGATTCAGCCGGACAGGGGACGGGGGAGACCCAGTACTTC. This codes for CASSQDSAGQGTGETQYF.

This clone was seen ten or more times. The V call is TRBV6-5, the J call TRBJ2-7, with D perhaps being TRBD1 or TRBD2 (5 bases each). The ends were cut back, 0 bases at V and 5 bases at J, with 8 bases in the middle. The CDR3 extends over 13 amino acids. Germline V CDR1 and CDR2: MNHEY, SVGAGI. In DNA form, the CDR3 reads TGTGCCAGCAGTTACTCCGGGGCCGACGAGCAGTACTTC. Amino acid sequence: CASSYSGADEQYF.

This rearrangement joins TRBV5-1 to TRBJ1-2, with TRBD1 identical over 10 bases. This CDR3 has 14 residues. After removal of 3 bases from V and 5 bases from J, the junction contained 4 bases not matched to a gene. Germline V lookup: CDR1 SGHRS, CDR2 YFSETQ. The CDR3: CASSSRTGGYGYTF. The CDR3 region has the DNA TGCGCCAGCAGCTCCCGGACAGGGGGTTATGGCTACACCTTC.

This chain uses TRBV19 with TRBJ2-5, with 7 bases aligning to TRBD2. Germline V gene data show CDR1 as LNHDA and CDR2 as SQIVND (reference sequence). Trimming removed 6 bases from V and 3 bases from J; junction bases left unmatched: 10. The CDR3 contains 15 residues. CDR3: CASSPEWGGEETQYF. The CDR3 DNA reads TGTGCCAGTAGCCCGGAATGGGGAGGGGAAGAGACCCAGTACTTC.

This clone appeared many times. V usage is TRBV29-1 and J usage is TRBJ1-2; 8 positions agree with TRBD1. V gave up 1 base and J gave up 8 bases; unmatched junction bases: 9. This CDR3 has 14 amino acids. Per the germline V gene, CDR1 is SQVTM and CDR2 is ANQGSEA. Written as DNA, the CDR3 is TGCAGCGTTGAAGGGTTAGCAGGGGGCTCGGGCTACACCTTC. Its protein is CSVEGLAGGSGYTF. The full variable domain, with the rest looked up from reference TRBV29-1 and TRBJ1-2, is SAVISQKPSRDICQRGTSLTIQCQVDSQVTMMFWYRQQPGQSLTLIATANQGSEATYESGFVIDKFPISRPNLTFSTLTVSNMSPEDSSIYLCSVEGLAGGSGYTFGSGTRLTVV.

This clone was recorded many times. The V and J genes are TRBV10-3 and TRBJ1-4, with TRBD1 matching 8 bases. Unmatched junction bases numbered 7, after V lost 3 bases and J lost 7 bases. Germline assignment: CDR1 ENHRY and CDR2 SYGVKD. The CDR3 sequence is 15 residues long. The CDR3 here is CAISERQGTSEKLFF. The CDR3 bases are TGTGCCATCAGTGAACGACAGGGGACGAGTGAAAAACTGTTTTTT.